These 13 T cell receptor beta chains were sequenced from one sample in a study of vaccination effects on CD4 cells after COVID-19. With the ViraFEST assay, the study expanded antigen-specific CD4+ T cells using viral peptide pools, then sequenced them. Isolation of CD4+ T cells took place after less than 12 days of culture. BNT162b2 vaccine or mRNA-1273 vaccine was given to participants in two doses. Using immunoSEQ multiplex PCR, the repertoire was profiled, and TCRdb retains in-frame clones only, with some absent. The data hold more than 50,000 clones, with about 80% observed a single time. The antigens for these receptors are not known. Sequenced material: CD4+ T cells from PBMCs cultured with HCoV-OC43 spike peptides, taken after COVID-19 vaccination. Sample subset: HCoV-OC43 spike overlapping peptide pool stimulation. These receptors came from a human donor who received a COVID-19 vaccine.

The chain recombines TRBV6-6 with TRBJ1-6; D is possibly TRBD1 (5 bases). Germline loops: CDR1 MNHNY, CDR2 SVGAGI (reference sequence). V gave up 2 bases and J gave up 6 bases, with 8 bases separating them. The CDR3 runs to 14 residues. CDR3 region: CASSYDRINSPLHF. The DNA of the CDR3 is TGTGCCAGCAGTTACGACAGAATTAATTCACCCCTCCACTTT.

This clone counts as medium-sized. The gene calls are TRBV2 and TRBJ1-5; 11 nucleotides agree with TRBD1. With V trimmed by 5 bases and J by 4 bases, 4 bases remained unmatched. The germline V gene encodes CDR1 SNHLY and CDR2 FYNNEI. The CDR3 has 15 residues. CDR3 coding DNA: TGTGCCAGCAGTAACCGGGACAGGGGGAATCAGCCCCAGCATTTT. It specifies CASSNRDRGNQPQHF.

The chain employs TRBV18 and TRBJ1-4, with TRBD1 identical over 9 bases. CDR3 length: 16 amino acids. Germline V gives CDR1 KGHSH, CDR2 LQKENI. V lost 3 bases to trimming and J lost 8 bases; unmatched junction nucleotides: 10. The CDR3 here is CASSPITGGVEEKLFF. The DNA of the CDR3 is TGTGCCAGCTCACCGATAACAGGGGGCGTAGAAGAAAAACTGTTTTTT.

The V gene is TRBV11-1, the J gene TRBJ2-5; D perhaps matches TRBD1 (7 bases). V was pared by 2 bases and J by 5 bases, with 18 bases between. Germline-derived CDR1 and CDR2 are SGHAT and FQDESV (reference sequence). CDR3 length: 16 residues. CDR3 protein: CASSLTRQGAGETQYF. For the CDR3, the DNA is TGTGCCAGCAGCTTAACGCGACAGGGTGCGGGGGAGACCCAGTACTTC.

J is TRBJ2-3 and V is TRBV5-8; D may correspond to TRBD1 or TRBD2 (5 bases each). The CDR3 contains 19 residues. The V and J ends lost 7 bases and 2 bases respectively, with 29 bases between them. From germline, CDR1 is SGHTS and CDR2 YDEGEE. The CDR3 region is CASPWVAGGHMGPTDTQYF. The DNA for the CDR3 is TGTGCCAGCCCATGGGTTGCCGGAGGCCACATGGGGCCCACAGATACGCAGTATTTT.

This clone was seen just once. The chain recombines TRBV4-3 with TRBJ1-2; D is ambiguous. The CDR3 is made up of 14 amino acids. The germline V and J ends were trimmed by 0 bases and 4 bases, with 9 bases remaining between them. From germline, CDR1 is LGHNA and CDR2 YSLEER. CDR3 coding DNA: TGCGCCAGCAGCCAAGATCGGGCCGGCTATGGCTACACCTTC. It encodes CASSQDRAGYGYTF.

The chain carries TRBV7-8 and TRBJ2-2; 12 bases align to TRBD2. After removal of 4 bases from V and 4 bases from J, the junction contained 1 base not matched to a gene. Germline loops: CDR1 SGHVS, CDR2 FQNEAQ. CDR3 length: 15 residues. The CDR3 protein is CASSSSGGATGELFF. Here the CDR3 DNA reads TGTGCCAGCAGCTCTAGCGGGGGGGCCACCGGGGAGCTGTTTTTT.

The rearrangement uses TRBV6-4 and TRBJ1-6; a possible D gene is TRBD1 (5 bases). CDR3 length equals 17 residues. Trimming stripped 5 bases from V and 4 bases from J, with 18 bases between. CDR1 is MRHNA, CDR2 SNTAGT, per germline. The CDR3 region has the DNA TGTGCCAGCAGTCAAGGGACCCGTGGGCAGTATAATTCACCCCTCCACTTT. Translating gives CASSQGTRGQYNSPLHF.

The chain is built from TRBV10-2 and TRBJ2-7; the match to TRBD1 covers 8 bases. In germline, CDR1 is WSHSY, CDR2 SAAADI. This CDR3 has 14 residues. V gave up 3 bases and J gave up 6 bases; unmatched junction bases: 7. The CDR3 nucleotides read TGCGCCAGCAGTGAAAGGACAGGGATAAGCGAGCAGTACGTC. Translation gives CASSERTGISEQYV.

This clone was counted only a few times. CDR3 residues: CASSQPTGGTQYF. CDR3 nucleotide sequence: TGTGCCAGCAGCCAACCGACCGGGGGTACGCAGTATTTT. The chain joins TRBV3-1 (or the pseudogene TRBV3-2) to TRBJ2-3, with D maybe TRBD2 (6 bases). CDR1 LGHDT and CDR2 YNNKEL come from the germline V gene (reference sequence). There are 13 residues in the CDR3. With 2 bases removed from V and 8 bases from J, the gap between germline ends came to 11 bases.

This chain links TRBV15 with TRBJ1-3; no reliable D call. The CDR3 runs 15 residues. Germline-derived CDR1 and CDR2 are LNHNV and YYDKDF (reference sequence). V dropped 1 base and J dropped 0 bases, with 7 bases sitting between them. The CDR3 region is CATSRGSYSGNTIYF. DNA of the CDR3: TGTGCCACCAGCAGAGGTAGCTACTCTGGAAACACCATATATTTT.

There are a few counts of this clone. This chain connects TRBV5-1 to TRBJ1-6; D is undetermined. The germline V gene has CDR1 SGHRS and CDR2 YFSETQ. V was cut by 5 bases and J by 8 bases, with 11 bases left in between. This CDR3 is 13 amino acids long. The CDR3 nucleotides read TGCGCCAGCAGAGGTTTTGTTGATTCACCCCTCCACTTT. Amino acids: CASRGFVDSPLHF.

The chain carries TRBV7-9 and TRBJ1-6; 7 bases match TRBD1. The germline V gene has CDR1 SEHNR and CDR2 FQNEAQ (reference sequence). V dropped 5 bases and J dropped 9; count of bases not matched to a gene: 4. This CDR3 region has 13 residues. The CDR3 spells CASSPDRVSPLHF. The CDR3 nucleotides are TGTGCCAGCAGCCCCGACAGGGTTTCACCCCTCCACTTT.